This entry concerns a single TCR beta chain. This clone was detected once. There is no known antigen for this receptor. Per-nucleotide qualities are absent, and no much larger clonotype sits a single base away. The sample belongs to a study of blood T cell repertoires in COVID-19 (dated by TCRdb to about 2020). Regarding the study in general: Samples from collaborators originated in the United States, Italy and Spain and spanned both the acute and convalescent phases of COVID-19. The material from the prospective study consisted of cDNA or gDNA derived from T cells, B-cell-depleted T cells, or PBMCs. Deeply sampled blood TCRbeta repertoires from subjects exposed to, actively infected with, or recovered from COVID-19 were included in the dataset. The repertoires were released in a freely available public database meant as a resource for research on the immune response to SARS-CoV-2. Samples were obtained from the ongoing ImmuneRACE study (first 160 participants) and from over 1,000 subjects provided by 6 global collaborators. A de-identified subject ID, COVID-19 status, age in years and sex were almost always included in the sample metadata. Where HLA class I and class II types were available, the types were taken from metadata supplied by the sample provider, not from assay-based typing. Broader findings and caveats from the paper: How much clinical and demographic metadata was included differed by source and by participant, and the metadata was provided uncurated.

From cysteine to phenylalanine, the CDR3 is 18 amino acids long. Only CDR3 DNA is held: 54 bases, read in frame from base 1. From the germline V gene, CDR1 is SGHAT and CDR2 is FQNNGV. V and J are truncated by 7 bases and 0 bases respectively, leaving an intervening sequence of 24 bases. The immunoSEQ Assay, a bias-controlled multiplex PCR, was used to amplify TCRbeta CDR3 regions from genomic DNA. Processing in the source paper ran as follows. Nucleated cell counts per sample were estimated from amplification of reference gene primers within the assay. Sequence reads were collapsed and filtered to measure the absolute abundance of every unique TCRbeta CDR3 rearrangement. For each sample, productive Simpson clonality was calculated as the square root of Simpson's diversity index across productive rearrangements. The clones in this table, taken by TCRdb from immuneACCESS, are in-frame only. Not every clone is retained; where verified, under half of the shortfall comes from an unresolved V gene, and the cause of the rest is unknown. Clonal size and the V and J genes are those of that table, whereas D and trimming came from the DNA. The sample profile shows approximately 58,000 clones; approximately 80% of them were found once. The ten largest clones represent roughly 6% of the sample.

Each collaborating institution followed its own protocols to collect whole blood in K2EDTA tubes. For TCRbeta analysis, collaborator samples were shipped as frozen whole blood, as isolated PBMCs, or as DNA extracted from either sample type. Sequenced sample: peripheral blood. The chain links TRBV11-2 with TRBJ1-1; TRBD1 is perhaps the D gene, given 5 matching bases. The TCR originated in a woman in her sixties or seventies with acute or convalescent COVID-19. The DNA sequence follows: TGTGCCAGCACCCAAGTGGGCAGGGAAGTAAAAATGAACACTGAAGCTTTCTTT. This is translated as CASTQVGREVKMNTEAFF.